These T cell receptor beta chains were read from a single sample in a study of CD8+CD57+ T cells in acquired aplastic anemia. One entry per CDR3 protein results from TCRdb running MiXCR on the reads. The sample records about 200,000 distinct CDR3 sequences, 65% being singletons. The sequenced sample was sorted CD4+, CD8+, or CD8+CD57+ T cells (not recorded which) from PBMCs. Receptor source: a human donor with aplastic anemia. CDR3s include the opening cysteine and the closing phenylalanine or tryptophan. The D gene is left open where the match is weak. Clone size is not always given. Where it is, it says once, few, many or a class for expanded clones.

len	abundance	d_gene	v_gene	j_gene	CDR3nt	CDR3aa
13	few	.	TRBV7-8	TRBJ2-3	TGTGCCAGCAGACCCCGTCGGAGGGATACGCAGTATTTT	CASRPRRRDTQYF
12	many	.	TRBV2	TRBJ2-2	TGTGCCAGCAGTGAAGATTCCGGGGAGCTGTTTTTT	CASSEDSGELFF
16	many	.	TRBV7-9	TRBJ2-7	TGTGCCAGCAGCTCACCGCGACAGAGACTAACCTACGAGCAGTACTTC	CASSSPRQRLTYEQYF
17	.	.	TRBV15	TRBJ1-1	TGTGCCACCAGCAGAGATCTACCGGGACGAGCGAACACTGAAGCTTTCTTT	CATSRDLPGRANTEAFF
15	few	.	TRBV24-1	TRBJ2-1	TGTGCCACCAGTGATGGGACTGCCCTCTACAATGAGCAGTTCTTC	CATSDGTALYNEQFF
11	.	.	TRBV12-3/TRBV12-4	TRBJ2-5	TGTGCCAGCAGTTCTATAGGGACCCAGTACTTC	CASSSIGTQYF
14	.	.	TRBV20-1	TRBJ2-5	TGCAGTGCTAAAAGACAGGCCTCACAAGAGACCCAGTACTTC	CSAKRQASQETQYF
14	.	.	TRBV2	TRBJ1-1	TGTGCCAGCATCCACCCAGCCATGAACACTGAAGCTTTCTTT	CASIHPAMNTEAFF
13	.	.	TRBV20-1	TRBJ2-3	TGCAGTGTACTCGACCTCACCGCAGATACGCAGTATTTT	CSVLDLTADTQYF
16	.	TRBD2	TRBV7-2	TRBJ2-1	TGTGCCAGCAGCCACGCTGGACTAGCGGGGGGGAATGAGCAGTTCTTC	CASSHAGLAGGNEQFF
15	.	TRBD2	TRBV7-2	TRBJ2-5	TGTGCCAGCAGCCGATCTAGCGGGGGTCAAGAGACCCAGTACTTC	CASSRSSGGQETQYF
15	once	.	TRBV15	TRBJ2-5	TGTGCCACCAGCAGCTTAATCGGCCGTGGAGAGACCCAGTACTTC	CATSSLIGRGETQYF
14	once	.	TRBV19	TRBJ2-7	TGTGCCAGTAGTATGGGCGCCAGCTCCTACGAGCAGTACTTC	CASSMGASSYEQYF
12	.	.	TRBV15	TRBJ1-1	TGTGCCACCAGCAACACCCCCGGTGAAGCTTTCTTT	CATSNTPGEAFF
14	.	.	TRBV6-1	TRBJ1-5	TGTGCCAGCCGGGACACCTATAGCAATCAGCCCCAGCATTTT	CASRDTYSNQPQHF